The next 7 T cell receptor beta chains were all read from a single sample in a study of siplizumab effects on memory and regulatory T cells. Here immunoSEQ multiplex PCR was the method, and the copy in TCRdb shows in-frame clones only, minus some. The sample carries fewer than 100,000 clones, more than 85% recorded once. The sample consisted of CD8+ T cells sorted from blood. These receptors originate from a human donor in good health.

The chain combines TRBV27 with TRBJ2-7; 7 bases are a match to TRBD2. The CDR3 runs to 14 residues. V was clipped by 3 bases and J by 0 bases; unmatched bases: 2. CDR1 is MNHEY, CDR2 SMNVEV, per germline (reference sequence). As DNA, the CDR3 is TGTGCCAGCAGTTTGCGGGAGACCTCCTACGAGCAGTACTTC. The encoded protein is CASSLRETSYEQYF.

The CDR3 nucleotides are TGCAGCGTTGGATACGCCCGGACCAACACTGAAGCTTTCTTT. Encoded protein: CSVGYARTNTEAFF. This chain connects TRBV29-1 to TRBJ1-1; D is unclear. Between the trimmed V and J ends, which lost 4 bases and 2 bases, there was a span of 14 bases. CDR3 length: 14 amino acids. CDR1 is SQVTM, CDR2 ANQGSEA, per germline.

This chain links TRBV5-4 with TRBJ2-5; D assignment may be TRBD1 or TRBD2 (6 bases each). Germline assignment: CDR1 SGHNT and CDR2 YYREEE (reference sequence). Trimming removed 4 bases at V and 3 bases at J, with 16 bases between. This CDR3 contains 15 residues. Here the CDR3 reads CASSGGQGKEETQYF. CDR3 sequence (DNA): TGTGCCAGCAGCGGGGGGCAGGGAAAGGAAGAGACCCAGTACTTC. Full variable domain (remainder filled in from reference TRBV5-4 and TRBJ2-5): ETGVTQSPTHLIKTRGQQVTLRCSSQSGHNTVSWYQQALGQGPQFIFQYYREEENGRGNFPPRFSGLQFPNYSSELNVNALELDDSALYLCASSGGQGKEETQYFGPGTRLLVL.

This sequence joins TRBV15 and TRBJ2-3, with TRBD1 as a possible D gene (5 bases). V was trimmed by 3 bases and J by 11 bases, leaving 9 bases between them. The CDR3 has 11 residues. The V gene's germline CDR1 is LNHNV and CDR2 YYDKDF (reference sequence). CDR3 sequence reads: CATSSQGLQYF. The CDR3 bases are TGTGCCACCAGCAGCCAGGGTCTGCAGTATTTT.

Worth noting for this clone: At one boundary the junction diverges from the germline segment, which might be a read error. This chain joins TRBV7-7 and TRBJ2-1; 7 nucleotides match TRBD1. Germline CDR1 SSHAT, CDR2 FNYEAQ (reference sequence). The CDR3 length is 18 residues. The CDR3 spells CASSSTRTGGPSYNEQFF. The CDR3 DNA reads TGTGCTAGCAGCTCAACTAGGACAGGTGGACCCTCCTACAATGAGCAGTTCTTC. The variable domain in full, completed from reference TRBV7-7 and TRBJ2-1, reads GAGVSQSPRYKVTKRGQDVTLRCDPISSHATLYWYQQALGQGPEFLTYFNYEAQPDKSGLPSDRFSAERPEGSISTLTIQRTEQRDSAMYRCASSSTRTGGPSYNEQFFGPGTRLTVL.

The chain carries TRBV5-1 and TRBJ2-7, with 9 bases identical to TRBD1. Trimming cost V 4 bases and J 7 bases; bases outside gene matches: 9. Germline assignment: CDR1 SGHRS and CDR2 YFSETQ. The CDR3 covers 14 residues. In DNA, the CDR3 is TGCGCCAGCAGCAGCTGGACAGGGGTGAGAGAGCAGTACTTC. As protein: CASSSWTGVREQYF.

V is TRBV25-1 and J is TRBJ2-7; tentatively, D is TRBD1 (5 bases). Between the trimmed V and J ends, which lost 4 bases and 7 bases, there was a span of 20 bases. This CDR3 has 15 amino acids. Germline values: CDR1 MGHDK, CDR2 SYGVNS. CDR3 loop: CASSAGFSGWSEQYF. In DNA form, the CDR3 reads TGTGCCAGCAGTGCAGGGTTCTCTGGGTGGTCGGAGCAGTACTTC.